This T cell receptor beta chain was documented in a study of T cell repertoires in cytomegalovirus infection. TCRdb used MiXCR to reprocess the reads, holding one entry per CDR3 protein. The table records about half a million distinct CDR3 sequences, 30% to 40% of them present only once. Trimming stripped 6 bases from V and 6 bases from J, with 18 bases between. The germline CDR1 and CDR2 sequences are MDHEN and SYDVKM. This CDR3 region has 15 residues. Worth noting for this clonotype: What it recognizes is unknown.

V is TRBV28 and J is TRBJ2-1; D not certain. This clonotype was obtained from a human donor in good health (CMV status not recorded). Some clones in this sample may be carry-over from other donors' samples. This sample comprised cultured PBMCs, obtained from culture after CMV antigen stimulation. This CDR3 is CASRGLWALSNEQFF. For the CDR3, the DNA is TGTGCCAGCAGGGGCCTATGGGCATTAAGCAATGAGCAGTTCTTC.